The 15 T cell receptor beta chains given below trace back to one sample, sequenced in a study of blood T cell repertoires in COVID-19 (dated by TCRdb to about 2020). Library preparation employed the immunoSEQ multiplex PCR assay. The source is immuneACCESS, and TCRdb retained only in-frame sequences with V and J called. Part of the clones is not carried over; for the studies checked, unresolved V genes explain less than half of this, and the remainder is unexplained. The sample records roughly 420,000 clones, approximately 88% of which are singletons. Of the sample, over 0.9% falls within the top ten clones. Sequenced input: PBMCs or T cells enriched from blood (not recorded which). The receptors originated from a young woman with acute COVID-19.

V gene TRBV10-2 combines with J gene TRBJ1-2; TRBD1 matches 9 bases. The CDR3 has 15 amino acids. The V gene end was trimmed by 0 bases and the J gene end by 8 bases; junction bases not matched to a gene: 7. Germline V gene lookup returns CDR1 WSHSY and CDR2 SAAADI. The CDR3 protein is CASSESQGALFGYTF. Here the CDR3 DNA reads TGCGCCAGCAGTGAGTCACAGGGGGCTTTGTTCGGCTACACCTTC.

The V gene is TRBV7-9, the J gene TRBJ2-7; 11 bases match TRBD2. The trim removed 5 bases at V and 3 bases at J, leaving 3 bases unmatched. Germline CDR1 and CDR2: SEHNR and FQNEAQ (reference sequence). CDR3 size: 14 residues. The CDR3 region has the DNA TGTGCCAGCAGCAGTAGCGGGGGGGACTACGAGCAGTACTTC. Its translation: CASSSSGGDYEQYF.

The chain joins TRBV7-9 to TRBJ1-1; 8 bases are a match to TRBD1. Germline V gene data show CDR1 as SEHNR and CDR2 as FQNEAQ (reference sequence). The J segment lost 4 bases and the V segment lost 4 bases, leaving 8 bases of the junction unmatched. The CDR3 consists of 15 residues. CDR3 nucleotide sequence: TGTGCCAGCAGCTCCTACATTACAGGGGGCACTGAAGCTTTCTTT. Its translation is CASSSYITGGTEAFF. Full variable domain (outside the CDR3, taken from reference TRBV7-9 and TRBJ1-1): DTGVSQNPRHKITKRGQNVTFRCDPISEHNRLYWYRQTLGQGPEFLTYFQNEAQLEKSRLLSDRFSAERPKGSFSTLEIQRTEQGDSAMYLCASSSYITGGTEAFFGQGTRLTVV.

The chain is built from TRBV4-3 and TRBJ1-5; D not resolved. Germline V gene data show CDR1 as LGHNA and CDR2 as YSLEER. Trimming took 5 bases from V and 0 from J, leaving 11 bases between them. There are 15 residues in the CDR3. CDR3 loop: CASSVDIDSNQPQHF. The CDR3 DNA sequence: TGCGCCAGCAGCGTCGACATAGATAGCAATCAGCCCCAGCATTTT.

The chain links TRBV4-1 to TRBJ1-1; 11 bases fit TRBD1. The germline V gene has CDR1 MGHRA and CDR2 YSYEKL. The CDR3 sequence is 14 residues long. After removal of 8 bases from V and 6 bases from J, the junction contained 8 bases not matched to a gene. This chain's CDR3 is CASGLGQGVAEAFF. CDR3 nucleotide sequence: TGCGCCAGCGGGCTGGGACAGGGGGTCGCTGAAGCTTTCTTT.

This chain uses TRBV5-1 with TRBJ1-2, with a tentative D call TRBD1 (5 bases). V dropped 3 bases and J dropped 7 bases, with 10 bases sitting between them. The germline V gene has CDR1 SGHRS and CDR2 YFSETQ. The CDR3 length is 12 residues. In nucleotides, the CDR3 is TGCGCCAGCAGCTGGAGGGGACTTGGCTACACCTTC. Protein sequence: CASSWRGLGYTF.

This clone was counted a single time. V gene TRBV4-3 combines with J gene TRBJ2-3, with D possibly being TRBD2 (6 bases). The CDR3 is 15 amino acids. V lost 3 bases, J lost 3 bases, and 13 bases lay in between. In germline, CDR1 is LGHNA, CDR2 YSLEER. The CDR3 DNA follows: TGCGCCAGCAGCCAGGAGGGCGGCCGGACAGATACGCAGTATTTT. Translated: CASSQEGGRTDTQYF.

This rearrangement joins TRBV3-1 (or the pseudogene TRBV3-2) to TRBJ1-3, with 7 nucleotides matching TRBD1. V was clipped by 4 bases and J by 2 bases; unmatched bases: 2. Germline CDR1 and CDR2: LGHDT and YNNKEL (reference sequence). This CDR3 is built from 14 residues. The CDR3 reads CASSRGQAGNTIYF. The DNA for the CDR3 is TGTGCCAGCAGCCGTGGACAGGCTGGAAACACCATATATTTT.

The CDR3 DNA reads as TGTGCCAGCAGCTTTAACCCCCGGGACAACGAGCATCAGCCCCAGCATTTT. This codes for CASSFNPRDNEHQPQHF. V and J are TRBV7-9 and TRBJ1-5; the D gene is possibly TRBD1 (6 bases). The CDR3 covers 17 residues. In germline, CDR1 is SEHNR, CDR2 FQNEAQ (reference sequence). V was shortened by 3 bases and J by 5 bases, with 20 bases between the two germline ends. Full variable domain (rest looked up from reference TRBV7-9 and TRBJ1-5): DTGVSQNPRHKITKRGQNVTFRCDPISEHNRLYWYRQTLGQGPEFLTYFQNEAQLEKSRLLSDRFSAERPKGSFSTLEIQRTEQGDSAMYLCASSFNPRDNEHQPQHFGDGTRLSIL.

The rearrangement joins TRBV2 to TRBJ1-2; 7 nucleotides align to TRBD1. The CDR3 is made up of 14 amino acids. Trimming cost V 7 bases and J 2 bases; bases outside gene matches: 7. The germline CDR1 and CDR2 sequences are SNHLY and FYNNEI. In nucleotides, the CDR3 is TGTGCCAGCAATCAGGGGGAGAAGAACTATGGCTACACCTTC. As protein: CASNQGEKNYGYTF.

The chain has TRBV29-1 and TRBJ1-1; a possible D gene is TRBD1 (5 bases). The CDR3 consists of 13 residues. Trimming removed 6 bases at V and 3 bases at J, with 14 bases between. The germline CDR1 and CDR2 sequences are SQVTM and ANQGSEA. CDR3 sequence (DNA): TGCAGCGTCGGGTTAGGGGACTACACTGAAGCTTTCTTT. Protein: CSVGLGDYTEAFF. The full variable domain, completed using reference TRBV29-1 and TRBJ1-1, is SAVISQKPSRDICQRGTSLTIQCQVDSQVTMMFWYRQQPGQSLTLIATANQGSEATYESGFVIDKFPISRPNLTFSTLTVSNMSPEDSSIYLCSVGLGDYTEAFFGQGTRLTVV.

The chain has TRBV24-1 and TRBJ1-5; 7 bases fit TRBD1. CDR3 size: 15 residues. The V gene's germline CDR1 is KGHDR and CDR2 SFDVKD. J gave up 3 bases and V 9 bases, and 10 bases lay outside the gene matches. As DNA, the CDR3 is TGTGCCACCGCCGAGGGGGCGAACCCCAATCAGCCCCAGCATTTT. This sequence encodes CATAEGANPNQPQHF.

This rearrangement joins TRBV9 to TRBJ2-1; tentative D call: TRBD2 (5 bases). V was shortened by 4 bases and J by 3 bases, with 14 bases between the two germline ends. The CDR3 is 15 amino acids. Germline lookup yields CDR1 SGDLS and CDR2 YYNGEE. The CDR3 DNA is TGTGCCAGCAGCCCCGAGGGCTTATACTACAATGAGCAGTTCTTC. Residues: CASSPEGLYYNEQFF.

The DNA for the CDR3 is TGTGCCAGTAGTATCCAGGGATTCGGTAGAAACACCATATATTTT. It yields the protein CASSIQGFGRNTIYF. The rearrangement links TRBV19 to TRBJ1-3; tentative D call: TRBD1 (5 bases). The CDR3 loop spans 15 amino acids. Germline CDR1 LNHDA, CDR2 SQIVND (reference sequence). The V and J ends lost 3 bases and 5 bases respectively, with 14 bases between them. Combining the CDR3 with reference TRBV19 and TRBJ1-3 gives the whole variable domain DGGITQSPKYLFRKEGQNVTLSCEQNLNHDAMYWYRQDPGQGLRLIYYSQIVNDFQKGDIAEGYSVSREKKESFPLTVTSAQKNPTAFYLCASSIQGFGRNTIYFGEGSWLTVV.

The chain joins TRBV18 to TRBJ1-5; D gene unclear. The CDR3 totals 17 residues. Trimming stripped 3 bases from V and 1 base from J, with 16 bases between. Germline lookup yields CDR1 KGHSH and CDR2 LQKENI. The CDR3 protein is CASSPPRGNRSNQPQHF. The CDR3 DNA reads as TGTGCCAGCTCACCCCCGAGAGGGAATAGGAGCAATCAGCCCCAGCATTTT.